This TCR beta chain was obtained from a study of T cells in Graves' hyperthyroidism and ophthalmopathy. Ten or more counts support this clonotype. No antigen is known for it. Researchers defined stable Graves' hyperthyroidism as no ophthalmopathy progression within 18 months. Findings and limits, study-wide: Most clonotypes that expanded in the thyroid above 0.001 also showed up in blood.

Amplification of TCR beta CDR3 regions used RNA as the template. The HTBI primer set was used in a first-round RT-PCR of the TCR CDR3. TCRdb analysed the multiplex PCR reads with MiXCR anew, one entry per CDR3 protein. The sample gives 200,000 or so distinct CDR3 sequences, about 17% of which show up once; about half is in the top ten. The CDR3 length is 12 residues. Trimming cost V 3 bases and J 8 bases, with 8 bases left between them. In germline, CDR1 is MDHEN, CDR2 SYDVKM. V gene TRBV28 combines with J gene TRBJ2-1; D not resolved. This clonotype was obtained from a woman between 45 and 65 years old with Graves' hyperthyroidism. The sequenced material came from blood. The DNA of the CDR3 is TGTGCCAGCAGTTTTTGGGGTTATGAGCAGTTCTTC. As protein: CASSFWGYEQFF.